Shown below are 10 T cell receptor beta chains from a single sample sequenced in a study of cytomegalovirus exposure and HLA in healthy donors. With 60 Vbeta and 13 Jbeta primers, the PCR was carried out. The assay was immunoSEQ multiplex PCR, and TCRdb's table has in-frame clones only and misses some. The sample consists of just under 95,000 clones, 80% to 90% of them appearing once. Sequencing was performed on PBMCs. Receptors originate from a woman between 18 and 29 years old in good health and CMV-seropositive.

The V gene is TRBV5-1, the J gene TRBJ2-7; no reliable D call. Germline CDR1 SGHRS, CDR2 YFSETQ. The CDR3 loop spans 13 amino acids. V was trimmed by 2 bases and J by 0 bases, leaving 6 bases between them. The CDR3 region is CASSFGYSYEQYF. CDR3 in DNA: TGCGCCAGCAGCTTCGGGTACTCCTACGAGCAGTACTTC.

V gene TRBV9 combines with J gene TRBJ2-1, with 14 bases fitting TRBD2. Trimming removed 0 bases from V and 7 bases from J; junction bases left unmatched: 6. The CDR3 has 17 amino acids. From germline, CDR1 is SGDLS and CDR2 YYNGEE. The CDR3 DNA reads as TGTGCCAGCAGCGTAGGACTAGCGGGAGGGCCCCAAAATGAGCAGTTCTTC. It codes for CASSVGLAGGPQNEQFF.

The chain employs TRBV7-9 and TRBJ2-1; TRBD1 is a possible D gene (5 bases). V dropped 5 bases and J dropped 5 bases, with 13 bases sitting between them. There are 14 residues in the CDR3. Germline V gene lookup returns CDR1 SEHNR and CDR2 FQNEAQ (reference sequence). The DNA for the CDR3 is TGTGCCAGCAGCGTACCAGGGTTGGACAATGAGCAGTTCTTC. This encodes CASSVPGLDNEQFF.

CDR3 DNA sequence: TGTGCCAGCAGCGTAGTCGGGACTAATGGAAATGAGCAGTTCTTC. It translates to CASSVVGTNGNEQFF. The chain links TRBV9 to TRBJ2-1; TRBD2 matches at 7 bases. CDR3 size: 15 residues. The trim removed 0 bases at V and 7 bases at J, leaving 7 bases unmatched. CDR1 and CDR2 from the germline V gene are SGDLS and YYNGEE.

The chain has TRBV7-9 and TRBJ2-5, with D perhaps matching TRBD2 (5 bases). The length of the CDR3 is 15 residues. Germline V gene lookup returns CDR1 SEHNR and CDR2 FQNEAQ (reference sequence). V gave up 3 bases and J gave up 5 bases, with 16 bases separating them. The CDR3 sequence: CASSLEWAGLETQYF. The CDR3 nucleotides read TGTGCCAGCAGCTTGGAATGGGCGGGCCTGGAGACCCAGTACTTC.

J is TRBJ1-1 and V is TRBV6-5, with D perhaps matching TRBD1 (6 bases). Per the germline V gene, CDR1 is MNHEY and CDR2 is SVGAGI. V lost 7 bases and J lost 5, with 17 bases in between. There are 14 residues in the CDR3. The CDR3 DNA sequence: TGTGCCAGCACTATCGACAGGTGGGGGACTGAAGCTTTCTTT. Its protein is CASTIDRWGTEAFF.

V and J are TRBV6-5 and TRBJ1-6; D gene uncertain. The CDR3 totals 14 residues. Deletions cut 4 bases from V and 7 bases from J, with 11 bases between. The germline gives CDR1 MNHEY, CDR2 SVGAGI. CDR3 in amino acids: CASSLEQRNSPLHF. The CDR3 bases are TGTGCCAGCAGTTTAGAACAGAGAAATTCACCCCTCCACTTT.

This clone has just one count. The chain recombines TRBV7-6 with TRBJ2-7; TRBD2 agrees at 9 bases. The V and J ends lost 1 base and 3 bases, in that order; junction bases with no gene match: 7. The germline V gene encodes CDR1 SGHVS and CDR2 FNYEAQ. The length of the CDR3 is 16 residues. DNA for the CDR3: TGTGCCAGCAGCTTAGAGGGGCGGGGGGGCCTCTACGAGCAGTACTTC. This encodes CASSLEGRGGLYEQYF.

The chain has TRBV6-5 and TRBJ1-2, with TRBD1 as a possible D gene (5 bases). CDR1 is MNHEY, CDR2 SVGAGI, per germline. V lost 6 bases and J lost 6, with 14 bases in between. This CDR3 spans 13 amino acids. CDR3: CASRKQEIDGYTF. CDR3 sequence (DNA): TGTGCCAGCAGAAAACAGGAGATTGATGGCTACACCTTC.

The chain is built from TRBV14 and TRBJ1-2; D might be TRBD1 (6 bases). The CDR3 covers 14 residues. Per germline, CDR1 SGHDN and CDR2 FVKESK. Trimming pared 4 bases from V and 5 bases from J, leaving 14 bases between. DNA of the CDR3: TGTGCCAGCAGCCCTCCTACGGGGACATATGGCTACACCTTC. Translating it yields CASSPPTGTYGYTF.